The 20 T cell receptor beta chains reported below all come from one sample, sequenced in a study of cytomegalovirus exposure and HLA in healthy donors. Primers: 60 Vbeta forward and 13 Jbeta reverse. Data came from immunoSEQ multiplex PCR; TCRdb stores just in-frame clones and leaves some out. The sample has some 130,000 clones, more than 75% seen once; the top ten hold about 1.5%. Sequenced input: PBMCs. Every receptor here comes from a female donor in good health and CMV-seronegative.

A single count supports this clone. V is TRBV5-5 and J is TRBJ1-3, with D tentatively TRBD1 (5 bases). The CDR3 totals 16 residues. The V and J ends lost 4 bases and 4 bases respectively, with 18 bases between them. From germline, CDR1 is SGHKS and CDR2 YYEKEE (reference sequence). The CDR3: CASSPLTVSIGNTIYF. The CDR3 DNA sequence: TGTGCCAGCAGCCCCCTGACAGTTTCCATCGGAAACACCATATATTTT. Complete variable domain (other parts from reference TRBV5-5 and TRBJ1-3): DAGVTQSPTHLIKTRGQQVTLRCSPISGHKSVSWYQQVLGQGPQFIFQYYEKEERGRGNFPDRFSARQFPNYSSELNVNALLLGDSALYLCASSPLTVSIGNTIYFGEGSWLTVV.

The chain uses TRBV28 and TRBJ2-5; D is unresolved. The CDR3 is made up of 12 amino acids. The germline V gene encodes CDR1 MDHEN and CDR2 SYDVKM. The ends were cut back, 1 base at V and 4 bases at J, with 4 bases in the middle. The CDR3 DNA is TGTGCCAGCAGTTTATCGCGAGAGACCCAGTACTTC. Translation: CASSLSRETQYF.

This chain connects TRBV28 to TRBJ2-5, with D perhaps matching TRBD2 (6 bases). V lost 5 bases and J lost 1, with 14 bases in between. Germline V gene lookup returns CDR1 MDHEN and CDR2 SYDVKM. The CDR3 extends over 15 amino acids. The CDR3 protein is CASSPPGASQETQYF. The CDR3 nucleotides are TGTGCCAGCAGTCCACCGGGAGCCAGCCAAGAGACCCAGTACTTC.

The rearrangement links TRBV7-3 to TRBJ1-1; D is undetermined. Trimming took 2 bases from V and 5 from J, leaving 15 bases between them. The germline CDR1 and CDR2 sequences are SGHTA and FQGTGA. The CDR3 is 15 amino acids. The CDR3 reads CASSLEGPAGTEAFF. The CDR3 DNA sequence: TGTGCCAGCAGCTTAGAAGGTCCGGCGGGGACTGAAGCTTTCTTT.

The chain joins TRBV10-3 to TRBJ1-5; 7 bases line up with TRBD1. The CDR3 is 15 residues long. V lost 0 bases and J lost 5; bases outside the gene matches: 4. Germline V CDR1 and CDR2: ENHRY, SYGVKD. CDR3 residues: CAISESKGADQPQHF. CDR3 in DNA: TGTGCCATCAGTGAGTCGAAGGGGGCGGATCAGCCCCAGCATTTT.

Only a few counts were recorded for this clone. The chain joins TRBV30 to TRBJ1-5; no definite D call. Per the germline V gene, CDR1 is GTSNPN and CDR2 is SVGIG (reference sequence). The CDR3 totals 14 residues. V lost 3 bases, J lost 2 bases, and 11 bases lay in between. The CDR3 nucleotides are TGTGCCTGGAGCGGTTCAGGCCGCAATCAGCCCCAGCATTTT. Its translation: CAWSGSGRNQPQHF.

J is TRBJ1-4 and V is TRBV9; tentatively, D is TRBD1 (5 bases). Deletions cut 7 bases from V and 7 bases from J, with 11 bases between. Germline V gene data show CDR1 as SGDLS and CDR2 as YYNGEE. The CDR3 totals 12 residues. The DNA for the CDR3 is TGTGCCAGCGGAGGGGAGGGTGAAAAACTGTTTTTT. Its translation is CASGGEGEKLFF.

The DNA of the CDR3 is TGTGCCTGGAGTACGACTTCCTACAATGAGCAGTTCTTC. This encodes CAWSTTSYNEQFF. The rearrangement uses TRBV30 and TRBJ2-1; D gene ambiguous. This CDR3 is built from 13 residues. V was clipped by 2 bases and J by 1 base, with 6 bases between them. Germline CDR1 GTSNPN, CDR2 SVGIG (reference sequence). Filled out from reference TRBV30 and TRBJ2-1, the complete variable domain reads SQTIHQWPATLVQPVGSPLSLECTVEGTSNPNLYWYRQAAGRGLQLLFYSVGIGQISSEVPQNLSASRPQDRQFILSSKKLLLSDSGFYLCAWSTTSYNEQFFGPGTRLTVL.

The rearrangement joins TRBV6-6 to TRBJ1-1; D is undetermined. This CDR3 contains 13 residues. Trimming took off 6 bases at V and 0 bases at J, with 8 bases between the two ends. The germline V gene encodes CDR1 MNHNY and CDR2 SVGAGI (reference sequence). The CDR3 loop reads CASSRQLNTEAFF. The DNA for the CDR3 is TGTGCCAGCAGCAGACAACTGAACACTGAAGCTTTCTTT.

The rearrangement links TRBV12-5 to TRBJ2-1; possible D gene TRBD2, 6 bases. This CDR3 spans 15 amino acids. Germline loops: CDR1 LGHNT, CDR2 FRNRAP. Trimming pared 2 bases from V and 0 bases from J, leaving 8 bases between. The DNA for the CDR3 is TGTGCTAGTGGTTTGTTGGGGGGCTCCTACAATGAGCAGTTCTTC. This sequence encodes CASGLLGGSYNEQFF.

This clone was counted a single time. The chain recombines TRBV7-9 with TRBJ2-2; 13 bases fit TRBD2. The length of the CDR3 is 17 residues. The V and J ends lost 7 bases and 3 bases, in that order; junction bases with no gene match: 8. Germline V gives CDR1 SEHNR, CDR2 FQNEAQ (reference sequence). This chain's CDR3 is CASTKTSGRYYTGELFF. The CDR3, as DNA: TGTGCCAGCACCAAGACTAGCGGGAGGTACTACACCGGGGAGCTGTTTTTT.

This chain uses TRBV4-1 with TRBJ2-5; possible D gene TRBD2, 6 bases. The CDR3 is made up of 14 amino acids. Germline CDR1 and CDR2: MGHRA and YSYEKL. Trimming removed 3 bases at V and 1 base at J, with 9 bases between. The CDR3 DNA reads as TGCGCCAGCAGCCAGCGGGGTACCCAAGAGACCCAGTACTTC. Translating gives CASSQRGTQETQYF.

The V call is TRBV6-6, the J call TRBJ1-2; D perhaps matches TRBD1 (6 bases). V was trimmed by 0 bases and J by 2 bases, leaving 13 bases between them. The CDR3 length is 16 residues. Germline CDR1 MNHNY, CDR2 SVGAGI (reference sequence). CDR3 in DNA: TGTGCCAGCAGTTACTCGGGCGGGGGCACGAACTATGGCTACACCTTC. It specifies CASSYSGGGTNYGYTF.

With respect to this clone: Its ends do not fully match the called genes, so a read error is possible. This chain uses TRBV6-1 with TRBJ2-4, with 8 bases aligning to TRBD1. Germline CDR1 reads MNHNS; CDR2 reads SASEGT. The CDR3 consists of 15 residues. CDR3 DNA sequence: TGTGCCAGCAGGGAAGTCCAGGGGGCTAAAAACATTCAGTACTTC. It specifies CASREVQGAKNIQYF.

This clone has just one count. The chain carries TRBV4-2 and TRBJ1-2; no clear D. The CDR3 extends over 15 amino acids. Per the germline V gene, CDR1 is LGHNA and CDR2 is YNFKEQ. Trimming pared 0 bases from V and 5 bases from J, leaving 13 bases between. CDR3 sequence (DNA): TGTGCCAGCAGCCAAGATCTTGAAATACTTTATGGCTACACCTTC. Its protein product is CASSQDLEILYGYTF.

This chain links TRBV18 with TRBJ1-2, with 8 bases matching TRBD1. From germline, CDR1 is KGHSH and CDR2 LQKENI. The CDR3 is 15 residues long. V gave up 4 bases and J gave up 2 bases; unmatched junction bases: 6. CDR3 coding DNA: TGTGCCAGCTCACAAGGGGGACAGGAGAACTATGGCTACACCTTC. This translates into CASSQGGQENYGYTF.

V and J are TRBV25-1 and TRBJ2-7; 8 bases match TRBD1. The V segment lost 5 bases and the J segment 0 bases; nucleotides outside the gene matches: 9. This CDR3 has 16 residues. Per germline, CDR1 MGHDK and CDR2 SYGVNS. CDR3 in amino acids: CASSKPGGRYSYEQYF. Here the CDR3 DNA reads TGTGCCAGCAGTAAACCAGGGGGCCGGTACTCCTACGAGCAGTACTTC.

The rearrangement links TRBV5-1 to TRBJ2-7; TRBD2 agrees at 11 bases. Germline V lookup: CDR1 SGHRS, CDR2 YFSETQ. J lost 2 bases, V lost 0 bases, and 1 base had no gene match. The CDR3 has 15 residues. The CDR3 DNA reads as TGCGCCAGCAGCTTGGGACTAGCGGGAACCTACGAGCAGTACTTC. This gives the protein CASSLGLAGTYEQYF.

The chain uses TRBV30 and TRBJ2-3, with D possibly TRBD2 on 5 matching bases. The CDR3 sequence is 13 residues long. The V gene's germline CDR1 is GTSNPN and CDR2 SVGIG (reference sequence). Trimming took off 2 bases at V and 2 bases at J, with 8 bases between the two ends. Written as DNA, the CDR3 is TGTGCCTGGAGTAGCGGATACACAGATACGCAGTATTTT. It is translated as CAWSSGYTDTQYF.

This clone was seen a handful of times. V gene TRBV13 combines with J gene TRBJ2-3; 13 positions match TRBD2. Trimming took 4 bases from V and 4 from J; bases not matched to a gene: 8. Per germline, CDR1 PRHDT and CDR2 FYEKMQ (reference sequence). The CDR3 is made up of 17 amino acids. The CDR3 DNA reads TGTGCCAGCAGCTCGGGACTAGCGGGAAGGGTGGCAGATACGCAGTATTTT. Translation gives CASSSGLAGRVADTQYF.